This T cell receptor beta chain was recorded in a study of blood T cell repertoires in COVID-19. There are 13 residues in the CDR3. The V gene's germline CDR1 is ENHRY and CDR2 SYGVKD. A remark on this clone: Compared with germline, one end of the junction differs, possibly owing to a read error.

As handled by the study authors: Nucleated cell number was recorded as an estimate derived from reference gene primer amplification. Sequenced by immunoSEQ multiplex PCR; TCRdb stores in-frame clones only, minus some. V and J calls and clone size come straight from that table; D and trimming were deduced from the DNA. The sample lists about 110,000 clones, around 76% occurring once. The source of this sequence is a woman over 75 with acute or convalescent COVID-19. Sequences were obtained from peripheral blood. The chain employs TRBV10-3 and TRBJ2-1; 9 bases match TRBD1. The DNA for the CDR3 is TGTGCCTCTATAGTCCCTGAGGGACAGGGAAAAATCTTC. Residues: CASIVPEGQGKIF.